These 13 T cell receptor beta chains originate from one sample sequenced in a study of vaccination effects on CD4 cells after COVID-19. ViraFEST expansion of antigen-specific CD4+ T cells with viral peptide pools preceded sequencing. Following a 10-day culture, CD4+ T cells were purified. Vaccine recipients had no previous SARS-CoV-2 infection; their nucleocapsid antibodies were negative. Profiled with immunoSEQ multiplex PCR; TCRdb holds only in-frame clones, not every one. The sample holds 70,000 to 75,000 clones, approximately 70% seen once. These receptors have no identified antigens. The sample consisted of CD4+ T cells from PBMCs cultured with HCoV-OC43 spike peptides, taken before COVID-19 vaccination. Subset meaning: HCoV-OC43 spike overlapping peptide pool stimulation. Receptors were obtained from a human donor who received a COVID-19 vaccine.

The chain recombines TRBV4-1 with TRBJ2-2; TRBD2 matches at 15 bases. Germline trimming cut 4 bases from V and 1 base from J; bases unmatched to any gene: 13. The germline V gene has CDR1 MGHRA and CDR2 YSYEKL. CDR3 length: 21 residues. The CDR3 DNA is TGCGCCAGCAGCCGCGGTCCCCTCGGGACTAGCGGGGGGTTGAACACCGGGGAGCTGTTTTTT. Encoded protein: CASSRGPLGTSGGLNTGELFF.

The chain combines TRBV7-8 with TRBJ2-5, with TRBD2 identical over 7 bases. CDR3 length equals 14 residues. Germline CDR1 is SGHVS and CDR2 is FQNEAQ. Trimming at V came to 5 bases and at J to 5 bases, leaving 8 bases not matched to a gene. The CDR3 here is CASSRGEESETQYF. CDR3 DNA sequence: TGTGCCAGCAGCCGGGGGGAGGAATCGGAGACCCAGTACTTC. The entire variable domain, with the rest obtained from reference TRBV7-8 and TRBJ2-5, is as follows: GAGVSQSPRYKVAKRGQDVALRCDPISGHVSLFWYQQALGQGPEFLTYFQNEAQLDKSGLPSDRFFAERPEGSVSTLKIQRTQQEDSAVYLCASSRGEESETQYFGPGTRLLVL.

The sample holds a few counts of this clone. V usage is TRBV5-1 and J usage is TRBJ1-4; D is ambiguous. CDR3 length: 15 residues. The germline V gene encodes CDR1 SGHRS and CDR2 YFSETQ. V shed 1 base and J shed 5 bases, with 12 bases lying between them. The CDR3 sequence is CASSLLPNQNEKLFF. CDR3 bases: TGCGCCAGCAGCTTGTTGCCGAATCAAAATGAAAAACTGTTTTTT.

This clone has more than one count but fewer than ten. This CDR3 reads CASSVGIWGQQNTEAFF. The CDR3 nucleotides read TGTGCCAGCAGCGTAGGAATTTGGGGACAGCAGAACACTGAAGCTTTCTTT. V is TRBV9 and J is TRBJ1-1, with TRBD1 matching 7 bases. V was clipped by 0 bases and J by 1 base; unmatched bases: 9. The germline CDR1 and CDR2 sequences are SGDLS and YYNGEE. This CDR3 region has 17 residues. Looking up the rest from reference TRBV9 and TRBJ1-1 gives the full variable domain: DSGVTQTPKHLITATGQRVTLRCSPRSGDLSVYWYQQSLDQGLQFLIQYYNGEERAKGNILERFSAQQFPDLHSELNLSSLELGDSALYFCASSVGIWGQQNTEAFFGQGTRLTVV.

This chain connects TRBV12-3 or TRBV12-4 to TRBJ1-2; D unresolved. The CDR3 is 12 residues long. V was cut by 3 bases and J by 7 bases, with 9 bases left in between. Here the CDR3 reads CASSFGRGGYTF. The CDR3 coding sequence is TGTGCCAGCAGTTTTGGGCGTGGTGGCTACACCTTC.

The V and J genes are TRBV5-4 and TRBJ1-1; D is uncertain. V was cut by 0 bases and J by 2 bases, with 8 bases left in between. The CDR3 covers 14 residues. CDR1 and CDR2 (germline): SGHNT, YYREEE (reference sequence). CDR3 residues: CASSLATDNTEAFF. CDR3 coding DNA: TGTGCCAGCAGCTTGGCCACGGATAACACTGAAGCTTTCTTT. The full variable domain, in which reference TRBV5-4 and TRBJ1-1 provide the parts outside the CDR3, is ETGVTQSPTHLIKTRGQQVTLRCSSQSGHNTVSWYQQALGQGPQFIFQYYREEENGRGNFPPRFSGLQFPNYSSELNVNALELDDSALYLCASSLATDNTEAFFGQGTRLTVV.

Notes on this clone: At the DNA level, this CDR3 is encoded by other sequences in the same sample as well. The chain carries TRBV5-1 and TRBJ1-5, with TRBD1 identical over 10 bases. CDR3 length equals 14 residues. CDR1 is SGHRS, CDR2 YFSETQ, per germline. V shed 4 bases, J shed 4 bases, and the junction held 2 bases outside the gene matches. CDR3 coding DNA: TGCGCCAGCAGCCCGGGACAGGGGAATCAGCCCCAGCATTTT. Amino acids: CASSPGQGNQPQHF.

The rearrangement links TRBV5-1 to TRBJ1-4; TRBD1 matches 7 bases. The CDR3 has 17 residues. Germline V lookup: CDR1 SGHRS, CDR2 YFSETQ. The trim removed 3 bases at V and 5 bases at J, leaving 13 bases unmatched. This CDR3 is CASSSGSTGTPNEKLFF. The CDR3 nucleotides are TGCGCCAGCAGCTCAGGATCGACAGGGACACCGAATGAAAAACTGTTTTTT.

V usage is TRBV5-1 and J usage is TRBJ1-4, with D maybe TRBD1 (5 bases). The CDR3 runs 17 residues. Germline loops: CDR1 SGHRS, CDR2 YFSETQ. V lost 1 base and J 0 bases, leaving 13 bases between the germline ends. The CDR3 region has the DNA TGCGCCAGCAGCTTGAGGGGCTCACCCGCAACTAATGAAAAACTGTTTTTT. This translates into CASSLRGSPATNEKLFF.

The J gene is TRBJ1-6, the V gene TRBV5-4; weak D call: TRBD1 (5 bases). Germline V gene sequence: CDR1 SGHNT, CDR2 YYREEE (reference sequence). Trimming shortened V by 1 base and J by 2 bases, and 16 bases separated the two germline ends. CDR3 length equals 18 residues. The CDR3 loop is CASSLQPQGAAYNSPLHF. The CDR3 bases are TGTGCCAGCAGCTTGCAACCTCAGGGAGCGGCCTATAATTCACCCCTCCACTTT.

CDR3 in DNA: TGTGCCAGCTCGCGCGACAGGGGTGGGCGGTCACCCCTCCACTTT. It codes for CASSRDRGGRSPLHF. This sequence joins TRBV18 and TRBJ1-6, with 8 bases matching TRBD1. V lost 6 bases and J lost 10; bases outside the gene matches: 11. CDR1 and CDR2 (germline): KGHSH, LQKENI. The CDR3 covers 15 residues. Complete variable domain (other parts from reference TRBV18 and TRBJ1-6): NAGVMQNPRHLVRRRGQEARLRCSPMKGHSHVYWYRQLPEEGLKFMVYLQKENIIDESGMPKERFSAEFPKEGPSILRIQQVVRGDSAAYFCASSRDRGGRSPLHFGNGTRLTVT.

The chain uses TRBV30 and TRBJ1-1; D uncertain. This CDR3 spans 14 amino acids. Germline loops: CDR1 GTSNPN, CDR2 SVGIG (reference sequence). V gave up 5 bases and J gave up 4 bases, with 17 bases separating them. The CDR3 is CAWSGINWRTEAFF. The CDR3 coding sequence is TGTGCCTGGTCGGGGATTAATTGGCGCACTGAAGCTTTCTTT.

The chain couples TRBV12-3 or TRBV12-4 to TRBJ2-5; D ambiguous. Trimming pared 6 bases from V and 3 bases from J, leaving 11 bases between. This CDR3 region has 13 residues. In DNA form, the CDR3 reads TGTGCCAGCAGCATCGACAAGGAAGAGACCCAGTACTTC. Translated: CASSIDKEETQYF.